In this sample, the clone carrying this T cell receptor beta chain turned up many times. Its antigen is undetermined. The sample is drawn from a study of neurological immune-mediated disorders. Overall study: The study included about 35 multiple sclerosis patients, 31 relapsing-remitting and 3 secondary progressive.

The CDR3 sequence is 14 residues long. Germline lookup yields CDR1 SGHDT and CDR2 YYEEEE. Trimming took 4 bases from V and 3 from J, leaving 14 bases between them. TCRdb called the 5' RACE reads again in MiXCR, with one record for every CDR3 protein. Seen here are tens of thousands of distinct CDR3 sequences, 3% to 4% observed once, and the top ten hold approximately 3.3%. Study observations and caveats: Among expanded clones, no CDR3 amino acid sequences were shared across subjects, a pattern suggesting private repertoires in all groups.

The unsorted libraries originated from 2 million PBMCs that had been stored at -80 C. The sample comprised PBMCs. J is TRBJ2-7 and V is TRBV5-6; weak D call: TRBD2 (8 bases). The receptor was isolated from a woman aged 30 to 39 with multiple sclerosis. In DNA, the CDR3 is TGTGCCAGCAGCCTGACAGGGACTAGCTACGAGCAGTACTTC. It codes for CASSLTGTSYEQYF.